The present T cell receptor (beta chain) was sequenced within a study of cytomegalovirus exposure and HLA in healthy donors. The germline V and J ends were trimmed by 4 bases and 2 bases, with 15 bases remaining between them. This CDR3 has 15 residues. CDR1 is SGDLS, CDR2 YYNGEE, per germline. PCR involved 60 Vbeta and 13 Jbeta primers. This table comes from immunoSEQ multiplex PCR, and its TCRdb copy is limited to in-frame clones, with some not included. This sample yields fewer than 200,000 clones, of which around 80% are seen a single time; approximately 1.5% belongs to the top ten. Sequencing used PBMCs. The chain uses TRBV9 and TRBJ2-5; D is possibly TRBD1 (6 bases). The origin of this receptor is a girl aged 10 to 17 in good health and CMV-seropositive. The CDR3 sequence: CASSPDTGQQETQYF. The CDR3 bases are TGTGCCAGCAGCCCAGACACAGGGCAACAAGAGACCCAGTACTTC. The whole variable domain, remainder taken from reference TRBV9 and TRBJ2-5, is DSGVTQTPKHLITATGQRVTLRCSPRSGDLSVYWYQQSLDQGLQFLIQYYNGEERAKGNILERFSAQQFPDLHSELNLSSLELGDSALYFCASSPDTGQQETQYFGPGTRLLVL.